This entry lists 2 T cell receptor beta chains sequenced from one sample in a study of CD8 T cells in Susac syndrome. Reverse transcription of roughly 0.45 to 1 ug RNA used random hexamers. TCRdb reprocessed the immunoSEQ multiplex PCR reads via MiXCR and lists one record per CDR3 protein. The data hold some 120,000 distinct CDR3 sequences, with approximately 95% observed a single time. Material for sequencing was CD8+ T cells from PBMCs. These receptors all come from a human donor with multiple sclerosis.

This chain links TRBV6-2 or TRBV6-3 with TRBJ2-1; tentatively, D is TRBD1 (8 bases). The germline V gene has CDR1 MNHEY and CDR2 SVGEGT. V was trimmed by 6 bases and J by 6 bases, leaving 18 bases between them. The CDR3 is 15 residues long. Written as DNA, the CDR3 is TGTGCCAGCAGCCCCGGACAGGGAGGGATCAATGAGCAGTTCTTC. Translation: CASSPGQGGINEQFF.

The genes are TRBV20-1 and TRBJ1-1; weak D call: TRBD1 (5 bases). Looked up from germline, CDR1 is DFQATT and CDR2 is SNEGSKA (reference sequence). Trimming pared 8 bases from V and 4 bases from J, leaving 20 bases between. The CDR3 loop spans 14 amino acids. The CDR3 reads CSLPFGGFSTEAFF. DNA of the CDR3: TGCAGTTTACCCTTCGGGGGTTTTAGCACTGAAGCTTTCTTT.